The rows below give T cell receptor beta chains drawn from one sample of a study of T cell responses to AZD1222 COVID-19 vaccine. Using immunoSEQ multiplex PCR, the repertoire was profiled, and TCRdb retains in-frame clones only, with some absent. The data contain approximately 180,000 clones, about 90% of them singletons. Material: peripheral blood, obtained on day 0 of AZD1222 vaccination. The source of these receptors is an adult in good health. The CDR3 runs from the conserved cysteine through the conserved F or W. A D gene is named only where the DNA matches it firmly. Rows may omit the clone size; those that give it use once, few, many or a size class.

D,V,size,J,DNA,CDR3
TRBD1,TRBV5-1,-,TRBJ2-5,TGCGCCAGCAGCCCGGGACAGGCGTCGGAGACCCAGTACTTC,CASSPGQASETQYF
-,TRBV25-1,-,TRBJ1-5,TGTGCCAGCAGTGAACAGGATAATCAGCCCCAGCATTTT,CASSEQDNQPQHF
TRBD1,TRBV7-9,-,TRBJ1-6,TGTGCCAGCAGTGGAGGGGGCGGATCACCCCTCCACTTT,CASSGGGGSPLHF
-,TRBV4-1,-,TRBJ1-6,TGCGCCAGCAGCCAAGCTGGTAAGGCACCCCTCCACTTT,CASSQAGKAPLHF
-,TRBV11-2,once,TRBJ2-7,TGTGCCAGCAGCTTAGGAAACGGGAGCCCCTACGAGCAGTACTTC,CASSLGNGSPYEQYF
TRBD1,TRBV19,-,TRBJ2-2,TGTGCCAGTTCTGCCGGGACAGCAAACACCGGGGAGCTGTTTTTT,CASSAGTANTGELFF
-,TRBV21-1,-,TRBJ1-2,TGTGCCAGCAGGCCAGGGGGCTTTAGCTATGGCTACACCTTC,CASRPGGFSYGYTF
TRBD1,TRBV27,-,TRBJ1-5,TGTGCCAGCTCAGGACAGGGACGGGGAAGCAATCAGCCCCAGCATTTT,CASSGQGRGSNQPQHF
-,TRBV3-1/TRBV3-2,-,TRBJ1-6,TGTGCCAGCAGCCAAGACGTTAAGGGGATTTCACCCCTCCACTTT,CASSQDVKGISPLHF
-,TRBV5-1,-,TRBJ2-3,TGCGCCAGCAGCCTGGGACCCAACACAGATACGCAGTATTTT,CASSLGPNTDTQYF
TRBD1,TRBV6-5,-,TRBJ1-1,TGTGCCAGCAGTTCCCGACAGGGGGTAGAAAACACTGAAGCTTTCTTT,CASSSRQGVENTEAFF
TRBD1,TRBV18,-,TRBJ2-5,TGTGCCAGCTCACCAGGACAGGAGCAAGAGACCCAGTACTTC,CASSPGQEQETQYF
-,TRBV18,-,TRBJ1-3,TGTGCCAGCTCCCGAACAGGGGGAAACACCATATATTTT,CASSRTGGNTIYF
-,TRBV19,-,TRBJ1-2,TGTGCCAGTAGTATAGCGGTCATGGGGGGCGTTGGCTACACCTTC,CASSIAVMGGVGYTF
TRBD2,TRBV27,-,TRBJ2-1,TGTGCCAGCAGTTCTAACGGGGGGGCGAGCTCCTACAATGAGCAGTTCTTC,CASSSNGGASSYNEQFF
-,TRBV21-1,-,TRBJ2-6,TGTGCCAGCAGCAAAGAGCGCGGTGCCAGCTCTGGGGCCAACGTCCTGACTTTC,CASSKERGASSGANVLTF
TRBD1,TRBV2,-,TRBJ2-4,TGTGCCAGCATACTTACAGGGGGTCTCGGGAACATTCAGTACTTC,CASILTGGLGNIQYF
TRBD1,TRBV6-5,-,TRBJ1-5,TGTGCCAGCACGGGACAGGGCGGGAATCAGCCCCAGCATTTT,CASTGQGGNQPQHF
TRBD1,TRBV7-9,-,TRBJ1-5,TGTGCCAGCAGCTCATTCTCGACAGGGTTCAATCAGCCCCAGCATTTT,CASSSFSTGFNQPQHF
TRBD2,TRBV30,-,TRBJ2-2,TGTGCCTGGACTATTGGACTAGCGGGGGTCACCGGGGAGCTGTTTTTT,CAWTIGLAGVTGELFF
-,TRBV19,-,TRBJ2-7,TGTGCCAGTAGTATGCCAAGGGTCTACGAGCAGTACTTC,CASSMPRVYEQYF
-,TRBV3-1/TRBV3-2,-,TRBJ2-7,TGTGCCAGCAGCGTCAGACGGGGCCGCTACGAGCAGTACTTC,CASSVRRGRYEQYF